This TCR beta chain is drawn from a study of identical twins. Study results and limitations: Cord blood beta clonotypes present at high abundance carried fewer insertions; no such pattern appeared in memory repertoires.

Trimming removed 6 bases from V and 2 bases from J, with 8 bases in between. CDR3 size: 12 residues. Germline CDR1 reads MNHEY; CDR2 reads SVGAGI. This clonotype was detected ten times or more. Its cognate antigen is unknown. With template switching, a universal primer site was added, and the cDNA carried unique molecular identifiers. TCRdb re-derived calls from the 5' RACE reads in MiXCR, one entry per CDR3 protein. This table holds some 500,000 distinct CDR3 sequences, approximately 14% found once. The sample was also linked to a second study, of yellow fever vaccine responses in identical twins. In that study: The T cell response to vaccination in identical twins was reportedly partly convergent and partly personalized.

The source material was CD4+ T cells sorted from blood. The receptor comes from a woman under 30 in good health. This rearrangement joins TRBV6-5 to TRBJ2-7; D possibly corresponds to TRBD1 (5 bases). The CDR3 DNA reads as TGTGCCAGCAGGAGACAGCCCTACGAGCAGTACTTC. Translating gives CASRRQPYEQYF.